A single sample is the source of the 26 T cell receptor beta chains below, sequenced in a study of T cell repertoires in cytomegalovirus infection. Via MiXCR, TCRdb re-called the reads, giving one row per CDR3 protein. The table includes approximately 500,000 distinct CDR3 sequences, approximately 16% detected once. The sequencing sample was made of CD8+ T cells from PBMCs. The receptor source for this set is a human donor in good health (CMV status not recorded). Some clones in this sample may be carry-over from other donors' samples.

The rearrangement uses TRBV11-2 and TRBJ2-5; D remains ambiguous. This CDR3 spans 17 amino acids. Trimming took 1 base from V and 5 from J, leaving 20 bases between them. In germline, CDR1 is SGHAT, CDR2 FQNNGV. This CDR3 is CASSLGLLGGDRETQYF. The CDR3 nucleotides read TGTGCCAGCAGCTTAGGTTTGTTGGGTGGCGACCGCGAGACCCAGTACTTC.

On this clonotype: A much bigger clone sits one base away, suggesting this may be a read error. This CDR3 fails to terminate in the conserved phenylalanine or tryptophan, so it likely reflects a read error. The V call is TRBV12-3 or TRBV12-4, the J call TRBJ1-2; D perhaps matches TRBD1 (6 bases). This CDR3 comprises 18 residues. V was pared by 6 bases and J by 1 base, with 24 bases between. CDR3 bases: TGTGCCAGCAGCTCGACAGGATCAAAAACCGACCGTAACTATGGCTACACCTTA. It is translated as CASSSTGSKTDRNYGYTL.

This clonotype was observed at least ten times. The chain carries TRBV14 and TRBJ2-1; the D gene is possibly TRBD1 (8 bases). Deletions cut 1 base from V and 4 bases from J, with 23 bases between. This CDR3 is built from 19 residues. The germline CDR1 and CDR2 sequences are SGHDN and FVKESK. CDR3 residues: CASSQVDREQRDPYNEQFF. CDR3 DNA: TGTGCCAGCAGCCAAGTGGACAGGGAGCAGCGGGATCCATACAATGAGCAGTTCTTC.

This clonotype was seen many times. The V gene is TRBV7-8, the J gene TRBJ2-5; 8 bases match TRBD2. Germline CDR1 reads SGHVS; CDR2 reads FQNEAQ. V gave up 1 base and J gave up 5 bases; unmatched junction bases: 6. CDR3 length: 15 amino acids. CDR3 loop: CASSLGAGVGETQYF. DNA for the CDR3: TGTGCCAGCAGCTTAGGAGCGGGGGTAGGGGAGACCCAGTACTTC.

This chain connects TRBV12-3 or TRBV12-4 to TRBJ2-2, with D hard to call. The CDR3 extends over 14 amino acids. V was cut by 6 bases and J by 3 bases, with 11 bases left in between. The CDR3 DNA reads TGTGCCAGCAGCGACGAAGGACACACCGGGGAGCTGTTTTTT. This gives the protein CASSDEGHTGELFF.

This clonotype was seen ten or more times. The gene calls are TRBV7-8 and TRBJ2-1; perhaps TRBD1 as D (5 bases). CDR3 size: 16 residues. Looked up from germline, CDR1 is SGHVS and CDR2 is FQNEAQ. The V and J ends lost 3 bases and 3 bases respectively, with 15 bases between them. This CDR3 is CASSLSGIPNYNEQFF. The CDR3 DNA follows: TGTGCCAGCAGCTTGTCAGGGATTCCAAACTACAATGAGCAGTTCTTC.

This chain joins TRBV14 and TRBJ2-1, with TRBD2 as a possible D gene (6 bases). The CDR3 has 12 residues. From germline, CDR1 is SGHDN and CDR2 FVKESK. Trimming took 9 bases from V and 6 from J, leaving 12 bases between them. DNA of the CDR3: TGTGCCAGTTTTCTAGCGTTCAATGAGCAGTTCTTC. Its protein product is CASFLAFNEQFF.

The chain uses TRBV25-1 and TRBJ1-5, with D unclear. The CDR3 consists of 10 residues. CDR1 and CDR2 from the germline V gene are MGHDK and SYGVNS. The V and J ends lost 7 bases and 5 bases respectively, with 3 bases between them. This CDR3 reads CASTDQPQHF. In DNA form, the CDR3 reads TGTGCCAGCACTGATCAGCCCCAGCATTTT.

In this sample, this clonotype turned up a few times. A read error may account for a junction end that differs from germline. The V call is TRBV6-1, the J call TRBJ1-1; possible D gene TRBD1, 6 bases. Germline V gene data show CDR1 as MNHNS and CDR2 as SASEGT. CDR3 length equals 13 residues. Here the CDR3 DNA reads TGTGCCAGCAGGGAAGGACAGACCACTGAAGCTTTCTTT. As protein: CASREGQTTEAFF.

CDR3 DNA sequence: TGTGCCAGTAGTCACCGGACAGGGGGGGATCAGCCCCAGCATTTT. This translates into CASSHRTGGDQPQHF. The genes are TRBV19 and TRBJ1-5; 10 bases agree with TRBD1. This CDR3 has 15 amino acids. CDR1 is LNHDA and CDR2 is SQIVND in the germline V gene (reference sequence). With 5 bases clipped from V and 5 bases from J, the junction kept 6 bases outside the gene matches.

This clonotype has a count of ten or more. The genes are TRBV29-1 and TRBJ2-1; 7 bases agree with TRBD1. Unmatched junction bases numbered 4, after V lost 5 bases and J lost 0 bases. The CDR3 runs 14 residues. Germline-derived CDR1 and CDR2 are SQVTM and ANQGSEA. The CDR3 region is CSVPQGNSYNEQFF. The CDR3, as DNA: TGCAGCGTTCCACAGGGGAACTCCTACAATGAGCAGTTCTTC.

CDR3 sequence: CASSSPHGLQGSNEKLFF. CDR3 nucleotides: TGTGCCAGCAGCTCCCCGCACGGTTTACAGGGGTCTAATGAAAAACTGTTTTTT. The chain combines TRBV9 with TRBJ1-4, with TRBD1 matching over 7 bases. In germline, CDR1 is SGDLS, CDR2 YYNGEE. This CDR3 has 18 residues. With 4 bases clipped from V and 3 bases from J, the junction kept 15 bases outside the gene matches.

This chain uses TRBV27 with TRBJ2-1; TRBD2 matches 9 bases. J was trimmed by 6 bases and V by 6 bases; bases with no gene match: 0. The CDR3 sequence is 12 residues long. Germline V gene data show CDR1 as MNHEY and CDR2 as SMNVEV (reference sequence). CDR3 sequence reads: CASRGLANEQFF. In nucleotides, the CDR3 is TGTGCCAGCAGGGGACTAGCCAATGAGCAGTTCTTC.

The CDR3 sequence: CASGPDSNQPQHF. Written as DNA, the CDR3 is TGTGCTAGTGGTCCCGACAGTAATCAGCCCCAGCATTTT. V is TRBV12-5 and J is TRBJ1-5; possibly TRBD1 for D (5 bases). With 5 bases removed from V and 4 bases from J, the gap between germline ends came to 9 bases. The CDR3 loop spans 13 amino acids. Per germline, CDR1 LGHNT and CDR2 FRNRAP.

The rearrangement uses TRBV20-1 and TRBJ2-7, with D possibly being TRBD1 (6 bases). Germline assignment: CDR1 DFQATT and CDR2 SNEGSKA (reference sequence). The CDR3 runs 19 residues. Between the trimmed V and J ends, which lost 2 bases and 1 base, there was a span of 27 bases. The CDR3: CSARLPRDTNFKNSYEQYF. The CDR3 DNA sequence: TGCAGTGCTAGACTTCCTCGGGACACTAATTTTAAAAATTCCTACGAGCAGTACTTC.

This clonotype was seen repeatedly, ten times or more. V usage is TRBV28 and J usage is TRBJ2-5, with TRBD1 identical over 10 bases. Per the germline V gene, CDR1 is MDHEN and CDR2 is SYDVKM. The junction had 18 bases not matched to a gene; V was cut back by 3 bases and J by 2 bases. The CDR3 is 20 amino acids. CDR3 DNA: TGTGCCAGCAGTTTGACAGGGGGCGGACCGGATCTAGGAAGGCAAGAGACCCAGTACTTC. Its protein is CASSLTGGGPDLGRQETQYF.

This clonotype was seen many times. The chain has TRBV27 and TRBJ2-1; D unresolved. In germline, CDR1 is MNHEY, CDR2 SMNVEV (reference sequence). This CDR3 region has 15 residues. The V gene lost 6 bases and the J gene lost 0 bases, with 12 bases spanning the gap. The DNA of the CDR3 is TGTGCCAGCAGCGTGATGATTTCCTCCTACAATGAGCAGTTCTTC. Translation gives CASSVMISSYNEQFF.

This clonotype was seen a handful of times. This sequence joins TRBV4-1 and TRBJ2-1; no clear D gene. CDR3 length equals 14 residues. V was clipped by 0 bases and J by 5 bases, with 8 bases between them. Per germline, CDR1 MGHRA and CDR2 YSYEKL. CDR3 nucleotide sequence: TGCGCCAGCAGCCAAGATAGTCCAGACAATGAGCAGTTCTTC. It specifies CASSQDSPDNEQFF.

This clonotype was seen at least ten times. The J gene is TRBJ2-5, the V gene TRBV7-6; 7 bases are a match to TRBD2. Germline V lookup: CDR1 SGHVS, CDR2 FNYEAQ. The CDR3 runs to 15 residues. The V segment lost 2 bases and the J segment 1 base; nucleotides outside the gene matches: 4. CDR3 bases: TGTGCCAGCAGCTTAATTGCTAGCGGCCAAGAGACCCAGTACTTC. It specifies CASSLIASGQETQYF.

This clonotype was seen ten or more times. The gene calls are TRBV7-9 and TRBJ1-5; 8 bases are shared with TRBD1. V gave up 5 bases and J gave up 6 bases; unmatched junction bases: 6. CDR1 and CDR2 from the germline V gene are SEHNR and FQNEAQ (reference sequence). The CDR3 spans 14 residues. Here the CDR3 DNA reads TGTGCCAGCAGCCGGACAGGGCCTGGTCAGCCCCAGCATTTT. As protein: CASSRTGPGQPQHF.

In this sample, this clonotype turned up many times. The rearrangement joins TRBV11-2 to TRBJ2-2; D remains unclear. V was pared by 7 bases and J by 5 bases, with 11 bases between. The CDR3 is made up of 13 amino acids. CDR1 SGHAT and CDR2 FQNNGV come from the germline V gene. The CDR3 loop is CASTSSWTGELFF. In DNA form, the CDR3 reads TGTGCCAGCACCTCATCATGGACCGGGGAGCTGTTTTTT.

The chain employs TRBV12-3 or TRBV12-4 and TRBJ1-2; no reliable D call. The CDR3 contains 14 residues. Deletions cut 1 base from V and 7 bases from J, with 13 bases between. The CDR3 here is CASSLGVGRSGYTF. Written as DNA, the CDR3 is TGTGCCAGCAGTTTAGGAGTTGGGCGAAGTGGCTACACCTTC.

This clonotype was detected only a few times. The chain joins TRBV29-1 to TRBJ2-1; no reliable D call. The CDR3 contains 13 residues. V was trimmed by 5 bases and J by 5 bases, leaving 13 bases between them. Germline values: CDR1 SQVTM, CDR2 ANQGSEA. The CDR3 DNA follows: TGCAGCGTTTGGACGACCAATAACAATGAGCAGTTCTTC. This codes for CSVWTTNNNEQFF.

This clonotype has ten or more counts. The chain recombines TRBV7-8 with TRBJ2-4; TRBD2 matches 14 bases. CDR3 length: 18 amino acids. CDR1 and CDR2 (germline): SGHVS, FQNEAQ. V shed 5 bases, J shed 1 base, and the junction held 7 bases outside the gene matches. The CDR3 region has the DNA TGTGCCAGCAGCCGGGGACTAGCGGGAGTTAGGGCCAAAAACATTCAGTACTTC. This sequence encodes CASSRGLAGVRAKNIQYF.

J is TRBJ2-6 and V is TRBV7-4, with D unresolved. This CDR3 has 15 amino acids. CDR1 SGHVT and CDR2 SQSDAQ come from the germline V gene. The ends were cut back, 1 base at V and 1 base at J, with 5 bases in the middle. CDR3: CASSLDWSGANVLTF. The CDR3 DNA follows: TGTGCCAGCAGCTTAGATTGGTCTGGGGCCAACGTCCTGACTTTC.

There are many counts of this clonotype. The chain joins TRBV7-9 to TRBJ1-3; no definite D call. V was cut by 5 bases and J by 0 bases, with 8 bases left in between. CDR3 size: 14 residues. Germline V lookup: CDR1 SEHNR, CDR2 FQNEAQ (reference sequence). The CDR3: CASSPEGSGNTIYF. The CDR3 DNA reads TGTGCCAGCAGCCCTGAGGGCTCTGGAAACACCATATATTTT.